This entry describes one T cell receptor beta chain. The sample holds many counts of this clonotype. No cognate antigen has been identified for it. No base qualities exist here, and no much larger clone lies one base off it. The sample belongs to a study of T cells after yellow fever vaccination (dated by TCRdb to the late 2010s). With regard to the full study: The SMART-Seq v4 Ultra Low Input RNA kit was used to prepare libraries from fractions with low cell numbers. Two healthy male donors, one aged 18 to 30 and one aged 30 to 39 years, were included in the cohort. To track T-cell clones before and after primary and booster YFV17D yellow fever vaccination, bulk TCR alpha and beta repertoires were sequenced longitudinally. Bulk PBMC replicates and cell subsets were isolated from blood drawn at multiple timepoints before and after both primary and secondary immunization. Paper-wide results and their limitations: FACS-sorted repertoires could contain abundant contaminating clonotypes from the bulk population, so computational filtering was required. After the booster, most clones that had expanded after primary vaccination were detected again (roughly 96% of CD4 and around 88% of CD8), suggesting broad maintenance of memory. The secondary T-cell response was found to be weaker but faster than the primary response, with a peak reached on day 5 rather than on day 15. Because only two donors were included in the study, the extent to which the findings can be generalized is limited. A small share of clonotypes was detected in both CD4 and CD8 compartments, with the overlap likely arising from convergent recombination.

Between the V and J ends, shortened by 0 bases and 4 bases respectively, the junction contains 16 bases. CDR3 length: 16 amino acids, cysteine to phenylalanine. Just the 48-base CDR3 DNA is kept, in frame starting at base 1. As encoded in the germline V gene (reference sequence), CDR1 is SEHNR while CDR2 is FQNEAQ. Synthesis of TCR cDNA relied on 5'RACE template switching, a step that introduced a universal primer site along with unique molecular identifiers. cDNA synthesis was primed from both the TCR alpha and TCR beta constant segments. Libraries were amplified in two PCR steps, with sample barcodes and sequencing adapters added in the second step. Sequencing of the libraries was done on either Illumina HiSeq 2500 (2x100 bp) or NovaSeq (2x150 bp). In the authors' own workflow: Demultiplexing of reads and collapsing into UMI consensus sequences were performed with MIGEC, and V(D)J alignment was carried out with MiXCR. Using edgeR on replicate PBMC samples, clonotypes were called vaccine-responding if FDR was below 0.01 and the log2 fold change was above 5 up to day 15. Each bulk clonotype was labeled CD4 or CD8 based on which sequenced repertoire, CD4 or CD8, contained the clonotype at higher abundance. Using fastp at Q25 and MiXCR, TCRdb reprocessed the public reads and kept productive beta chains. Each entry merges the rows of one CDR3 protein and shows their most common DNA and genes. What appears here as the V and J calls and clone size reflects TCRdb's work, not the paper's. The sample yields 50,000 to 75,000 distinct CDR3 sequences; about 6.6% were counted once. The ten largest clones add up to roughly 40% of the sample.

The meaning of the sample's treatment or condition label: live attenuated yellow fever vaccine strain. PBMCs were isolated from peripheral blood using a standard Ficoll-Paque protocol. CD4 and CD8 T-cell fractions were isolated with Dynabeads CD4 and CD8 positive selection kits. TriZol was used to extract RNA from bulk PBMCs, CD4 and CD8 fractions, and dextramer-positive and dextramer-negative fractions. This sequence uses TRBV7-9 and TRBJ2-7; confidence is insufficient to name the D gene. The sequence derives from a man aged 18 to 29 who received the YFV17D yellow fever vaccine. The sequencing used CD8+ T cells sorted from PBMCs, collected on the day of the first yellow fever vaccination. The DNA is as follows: TGTGCCAGCAGCTTAGCAGAGCTAGGTGACGGGTACGAGCAGTACTTC. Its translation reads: CASSLAELGDGYEQYF.